This paragraph reports one TCR beta chain. Its cognate antigen is unknown. The data were obtained in a study of OX40 agonist ivuxolimab in advanced cancers. Whole-study context: Ivuxolimab is an agonistic anti-OX40 (CD134) antibody, and patients were treated with it.

Per the germline V gene, CDR1 is SGHDT and CDR2 is YYEEEE. CDR3 size: 16 residues. V lost 4 bases and J lost 0; bases outside the gene matches: 6. The sampling schedule covered blood at baseline, cycle 4 day 1, and cycle 7 day 1. Overall study findings and caveats: CD8+ T cells averaged more expanded clones than CD4+.

The repertoire was sequenced with immunoSEQ multiplex PCR; TCRdb's copy has only in-frame clones and lacks some. The repertoire holds some 19,000 clones, about 87% seen once, with 15% to 20% in the top ten. The sequences come from CD4+ or CD8+ T cells sorted from blood, collected in a trial of the OX40 agonist ivuxolimab. This rearrangement joins TRBV5-6 to TRBJ1-5, with 8 nucleotides matching TRBD1. This clonotype was obtained from an adult with an advanced solid tumor such as melanoma, head and neck, liver or kidney cancer. The CDR3 loop is CASSTGQGNSNQPQHF. The CDR3 DNA sequence: TGTGCCAGCAGCACCGGACAGGGCAATAGCAATCAGCCCCAGCATTTT.